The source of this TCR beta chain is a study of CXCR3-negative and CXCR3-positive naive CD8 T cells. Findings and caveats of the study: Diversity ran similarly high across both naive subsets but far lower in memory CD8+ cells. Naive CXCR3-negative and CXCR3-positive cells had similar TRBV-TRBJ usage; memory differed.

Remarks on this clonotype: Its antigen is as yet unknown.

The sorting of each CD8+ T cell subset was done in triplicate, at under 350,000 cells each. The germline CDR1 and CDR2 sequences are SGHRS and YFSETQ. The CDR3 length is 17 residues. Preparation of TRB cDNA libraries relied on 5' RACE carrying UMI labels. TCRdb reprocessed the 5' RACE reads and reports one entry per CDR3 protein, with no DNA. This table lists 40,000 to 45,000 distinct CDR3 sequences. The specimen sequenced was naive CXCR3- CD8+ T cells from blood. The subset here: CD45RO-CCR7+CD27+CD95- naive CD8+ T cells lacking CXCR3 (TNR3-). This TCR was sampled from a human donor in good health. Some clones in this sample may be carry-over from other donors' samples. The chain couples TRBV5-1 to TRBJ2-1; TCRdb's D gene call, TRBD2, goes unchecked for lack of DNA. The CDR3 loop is CASSFGPLAGPIDEQFF. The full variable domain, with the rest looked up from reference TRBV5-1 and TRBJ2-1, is KAGVTQTPRYLIKTRGQQVTLSCSPISGHRSVSWYQQTPGQGLQFLFEYFSETQRNKGNFPGRFSGRQFSNSRSEMNVSTLELGDSALYLCASSFGPLAGPIDEQFFGPGTRLTVL.